Listed below are T cell receptor beta chains from one sample, sequenced in a study of T cell repertoires in cytomegalovirus infection. One entry per CDR3 protein results from TCRdb running MiXCR on the reads. The data contain 290,000 or so distinct CDR3 sequences, approximately 8.9% of them singletons. Sequencing used PBMCs. These receptor sequences come from a human donor in good health (CMV status not recorded). Some clones in this sample may be carry-over from other donors' samples. Each CDR3 is given with its conserved first and last residue. The D gene is left open where the match is weak. Some rows mark clone size as missing; the rest say once, few, many or name a class of expanded clone.

NA	NA	TRBV5-5	TRBJ1-1	CASSLRWGNSEAFF	TGTGCCAGCAGCTTGAGGTGGGGTAACAGTGAAGCTTTCTTT
NA	many	TRBV7-9	TRBJ1-1	CASSLVYENTEAFF	TGTGCCAGCAGCTTAGTATACGAGAACACTGAAGCTTTCTTT
NA	few	TRBV18	TRBJ1-1	CASSPPGGLNTEAFF	TGTGCCAGCTCACCACCGGGCGGGTTGAACACTGAAGCTTTCTTT
NA	many	TRBV7-2	TRBJ2-3	CASSPSRVRMTDTQYF	TGTGCCAGCAGCCCGTCCCGGGTCCGAATGACAGATACGCAGTATTTT
NA	many	TRBV7-2	TRBJ2-6	CASSPMAPNVLTF	TGTGCCAGCAGCCCGATGGCACCCAACGTCCTGACTTTC
TRBD1	many	TRBV7-6	TRBJ1-6	CASSSGQGKPLHF	TGTGCCAGCAGCTCCGGACAGGGGAAACCCCTCCACTTT
NA	NA	TRBV29-1	TRBJ1-1	CSVGNTPGTEAFF	TGCAGCGTTGGGAACACTCCGGGCACTGAAGCTTTCTTT
NA	NA	TRBV5-1	TRBJ1-1	CASSLFSGTVEAFF	TGCGCCAGCAGCTTGTTTTCCGGGACCGTTGAAGCTTTCTTT
NA	many	TRBV6-1	TRBJ1-2	CASSPDGSNYGYTF	TGTGCCAGCAGTCCGGACGGCTCTAACTATGGCTACACCTTC
NA	many	TRBV12-3/TRBV12-4	TRBJ1-4	CASSFGGRANEKLFF	TGTGCCAGCAGTTTCGGGGGTAGGGCTAATGAAAAACTGTTTTTT
NA	many	TRBV5-4	TRBJ2-1	CASSFSGTLSQQFF	TGTGCCAGCAGCTTTTCCGGGACCCTTTCTCAGCAGTTCTTC
NA	NA	TRBV29-1	TRBJ2-5	CSFRSTYQETQYF	TGCAGCTTCCGGTCGACATACCAAGAGACCCAGTACTTC
TRBD1	many	TRBV7-4	TRBJ1-5	CASSFRDRGAGQPQHF	TGTGCCAGCAGCTTCCGAGACAGGGGGGCCGGTCAGCCCCAGCATTTT
NA	NA	TRBV29-1	TRBJ1-4	CSVDGGGNEKLFF	TGCAGCGTTGACGGCGGGGGAAATGAAAAACTGTTTTTT
NA	NA	TRBV19	TRBJ2-2	CASSGRANTGELFF	TGTGCCAGTAGTGGACGGGCGAACACCGGGGAGCTGTTTTTT
NA	many	TRBV7-8	TRBJ2-6	CASSREGANVLTF	TGTGCCAGCAGCAGAGAGGGGGCCAACGTCCTGACTTTC
NA	many	TRBV20-1	TRBJ2-3	CSARDPGQLKGSSTDTQYF	TGCAGTGCTAGAGATCCCGGACAGCTGAAGGGGTCTAGCACAGATACGCAGTATTTT
TRBD2	many	TRBV6-1	TRBJ2-2	CASHLSSGVAGELFF	TGTGCCAGCCACCTATCTAGCGGGGTTGCCGGGGAGCTGTTTTTT
NA	few	TRBV20-1	TRBJ2-3	CSVRLEADTQYF	TGCAGTGTACGGCTAGAGGCAGATACGCAGTATTTT
TRBD1	many	TRBV11-2	TRBJ1-2	CASSLGAYRGLDYGYTF	TGTGCCAGCAGCTTAGGGGCCTACAGGGGGCTAGACTATGGCTACACCTTC